These 28 T cell receptor beta chains were all obtained from the same sample, sequenced in a study of cytomegalovirus exposure and HLA in healthy donors. Here immunoSEQ multiplex PCR was the method, and the copy in TCRdb shows in-frame clones only, minus some. The repertoire includes 150,000 to 200,000 clones, more than 75% of them detected once, and approximately 1.5% sits in the top ten. The sequenced material came from PBMCs. These receptors were obtained from a young woman in good health and CMV-seronegative.

Points on this clone: Different DNA sequences within this sample yield the same CDR3. The chain combines TRBV7-9 with TRBJ1-2, with D possibly matching TRBD1 (6 bases). The germline V gene encodes CDR1 SEHNR and CDR2 FQNEAQ (reference sequence). Trimming took 4 bases from V and 2 from J, leaving 11 bases between them. This CDR3 is built from 14 residues. The CDR3 here is CASSSPDRNYGYTF. CDR3 in DNA: TGTGCCAGCAGCTCTCCCGACAGGAACTATGGCTACACCTTC.

On this clone: The same CDR3 is also encoded by other DNA sequences in this sample. The chain has TRBV18 and TRBJ1-2, with 7 nucleotides matching TRBD1. V lost 3 bases and J lost 4; bases outside the gene matches: 2. Germline values: CDR1 KGHSH, CDR2 LQKENI. The CDR3 consists of 13 residues. The CDR3 loop reads CASSPTGPYGYTF. The CDR3 bases are TGTGCCAGCTCACCGACAGGGCCCTATGGCTACACCTTC.

This clone was recorded a few times. V gene TRBV5-6 combines with J gene TRBJ1-5; D ambiguous. CDR3 length: 15 amino acids. CDR1 SGHDT and CDR2 YYEEEE come from the germline V gene. V lost 2 bases and J lost 1, with 10 bases in between. CDR3 bases: TGTGCCAGCAGCTTTGGCTGGGAGAGCAATCAGCCCCAGCATTTT. Translation gives CASSFGWESNQPQHF.

This chain connects TRBV14 to TRBJ1-1, with TRBD1 identical over 7 bases. Trimming took 7 bases from V and 0 from J; bases not matched to a gene: 8. The V gene's germline CDR1 is SGHDN and CDR2 FVKESK. The CDR3 is 15 residues long. The CDR3 is CASTRQGLMNTEAFF. The CDR3 bases are TGTGCCAGCACGCGACAGGGCCTCATGAACACTGAAGCTTTCTTT.

The rearrangement joins TRBV18 to TRBJ2-2; TRBD2 agrees at 7 bases. V gave up 0 bases and J gave up 7 bases; unmatched junction bases: 8. The germline CDR1 and CDR2 sequences are KGHSH and LQKENI. This CDR3 region has 16 residues. The CDR3 DNA reads TGTGCCAGCTCACCACCCCGGACTAGTGTTAGCGGGGAGCTGTTTTTT. Its protein is CASSPPRTSVSGELFF.

In DNA form, the CDR3 reads TGTGCCAGCAGCTCAAGACTACTATTTTCTTCGGGTTTTAATTCACCCCTCCACTTT. This translates into CASSSRLLFSSGFNSPLHF. The chain has TRBV7-2 and TRBJ1-6; D remains unclear. This CDR3 is built from 19 residues. Germline V gives CDR1 SGHTA, CDR2 FQGNSA. V was clipped by 4 bases and J by 6 bases, with 25 bases between them.

The genes are TRBV6-1 and TRBJ1-2; D perhaps matches TRBD1 (6 bases). Germline V gives CDR1 MNHNS, CDR2 SASEGT. The CDR3 runs to 15 residues. Trimming left V 2 bases short and J 0 bases short, with 10 bases between. The CDR3 nucleotides read TGTGCCAGCAGTGAAATGACAGGTCCTAACTATGGCTACACCTTC. It yields the protein CASSEMTGPNYGYTF.

This chain joins TRBV19 and TRBJ1-2; maybe TRBD1 (5 bases). The CDR3 length is 14 residues. The V and J ends lost 1 base and 4 bases respectively, with 10 bases between them. Germline CDR1 reads LNHDA; CDR2 reads SQIVND (reference sequence). The CDR3 DNA sequence: TGTGCCAGTAGTATAGGCGGCAGGGCCTATGGCTACACCTTC. Encoded protein: CASSIGGRAYGYTF.

The chain is built from TRBV19 and TRBJ1-2; D gene unclear. This CDR3 region has 13 residues. The V and J ends lost 5 bases and 5 bases respectively, with 12 bases between them. CDR1 LNHDA and CDR2 SQIVND come from the germline V gene (reference sequence). This CDR3 reads CASSPPVGYGYTF. CDR3 DNA sequence: TGTGCCAGTAGTCCTCCGGTCGGGTATGGCTACACCTTC.

CDR3 protein: CATRSGTGGDYGYTF. The CDR3 coding sequence is TGTGCCACCAGATCCGGGACAGGGGGGGACTATGGCTACACCTTC. The chain couples TRBV15 to TRBJ1-2, with 11 bases that match TRBD1. J lost 3 bases, V lost 6 bases, and 6 bases had no gene match. The CDR3 runs to 15 residues. Germline V gene lookup returns CDR1 LNHNV and CDR2 YYDKDF (reference sequence).

The gene calls are TRBV10-1 and TRBJ2-2, with TRBD1 identical over 10 bases. Germline CDR1 reads WNHNN; CDR2 reads SYGVQD (reference sequence). The V and J ends lost 6 bases and 7 bases, in that order; junction bases with no gene match: 2. The CDR3 covers 13 residues. The CDR3 reads CASRTGGFGELFF. CDR3 nucleotide sequence: TGCGCCAGCAGGACAGGGGGCTTCGGGGAGCTGTTTTTT.

The rearrangement uses TRBV7-9 and TRBJ2-2; TRBD2 matches 11 bases. The V segment lost 5 bases and the J segment 3 bases; nucleotides outside the gene matches: 2. Germline CDR1 is SEHNR and CDR2 is FQNEAQ (reference sequence). The CDR3 spans 15 residues. DNA of the CDR3: TGTGCCAGCAGCCCGGGACTAGCGGACACCGGGGAGCTGTTTTTT. Translated: CASSPGLADTGELFF.

This clone has a count of ten or more. The chain is built from TRBV19 and TRBJ2-7; 8 bases align to TRBD2. V was pared by 6 bases and J by 3 bases, with 7 bases of the junction left unmatched. This CDR3 region has 14 residues. CDR1 is LNHDA and CDR2 is SQIVND in the germline V gene (reference sequence). The CDR3 spells CASSGAGVVYEQYF. The CDR3 nucleotides are TGTGCCAGTAGCGGAGCGGGAGTGGTCTACGAGCAGTACTTC.

The chain employs TRBV7-9 and TRBJ2-4, with 7 bases identical to TRBD1. The CDR3 loop spans 14 amino acids. In germline, CDR1 is SEHNR, CDR2 FQNEAQ (reference sequence). Losses at the gene ends were 5 bases for V and 4 bases for J; bases not matched to a gene: 5. Written as DNA, the CDR3 is TGTGCCAGCAGCAGTGGGACAGAAAAAAACATTCAGTACTTC. It codes for CASSSGTEKNIQYF.

The rearrangement uses TRBV2 and TRBJ2-3; 11 bases map to TRBD2. CDR3 length: 15 amino acids. The J segment lost 1 base and the V segment lost 5 bases, leaving 2 bases of the junction unmatched. Germline CDR1 SNHLY, CDR2 FYNNEI. CDR3 sequence reads: CASSLTSGGTDTQYF. In DNA, the CDR3 is TGTGCCAGCAGTCTGACTAGCGGGGGCACAGATACGCAGTATTTT.

Concerning this clone: Within the sample, other DNA sequences also encode this same CDR3. The chain combines TRBV5-1 with TRBJ1-2; 9 positions agree with TRBD1. The CDR3 consists of 14 residues. Germline loops: CDR1 SGHRS, CDR2 YFSETQ. Trimming cost V 3 bases and J 5 bases; bases outside gene matches: 5. The CDR3 sequence: CASSSGQGFYGYTF. For the CDR3, the DNA is TGCGCCAGCAGCTCCGGACAGGGGTTTTATGGCTACACCTTC.

This clone was picked up one time. The CDR3 DNA reads as TGTGCCAGCAGTGAAGCTAGGACTAGCGGGGGCCAGGCCCAGTACTTC. It yields the protein CASSEARTSGGQAQYF. V is TRBV6-1 and J is TRBJ2-5; 13 positions agree with TRBD2. The germline gives CDR1 MNHNS, CDR2 SASEGT. Trimming cost V 0 bases and J 9 bases; bases outside gene matches: 7. The CDR3 extends over 16 amino acids.

This clone was seen repeatedly, ten times or more. The chain recombines TRBV6-1 with TRBJ2-1; no definite D call. There are 13 residues in the CDR3. Trimming took 0 bases from V and 7 from J, leaving 7 bases between them. Germline V lookup: CDR1 MNHNS, CDR2 SASEGT. CDR3 sequence reads: CASSEAYENEQFF. The CDR3 DNA follows: TGTGCCAGCAGTGAAGCTTACGAGAATGAGCAGTTCTTC.

The chain recombines TRBV7-7 with TRBJ2-3, with 8 nucleotides matching TRBD1. The CDR3 consists of 15 residues. Trimming took 5 bases from V and 4 from J; bases not matched to a gene: 8. Germline assignment: CDR1 SSHAT and CDR2 FNYEAQ (reference sequence). The CDR3 spells CASSIGTGISDTQYF. The CDR3 DNA follows: TGTGCCAGCAGCATCGGGACAGGCATTTCAGATACGCAGTATTTT. The whole variable domain, filled in from reference TRBV7-7 and TRBJ2-3, reads GAGVSQSPRYKVTKRGQDVTLRCDPISSHATLYWYQQALGQGPEFLTYFNYEAQPDKSGLPSDRFSAERPEGSISTLTIQRTEQRDSAMYRCASSIGTGISDTQYFGPGTRLTVL.

The chain carries TRBV30 and TRBJ1-2, with 11 bases matching TRBD1. This CDR3 has 15 amino acids. V was pared by 1 base and J by 8 bases, with 9 bases of the junction left unmatched. Per the germline V gene, CDR1 is GTSNPN and CDR2 is SVGIG (reference sequence). This chain's CDR3 is CAWSDPFGTGGGYTF. For the CDR3, the DNA is TGTGCCTGGAGTGACCCCTTCGGGACAGGGGGAGGCTACACCTTC.

The chain uses TRBV6-1 and TRBJ1-2; no definite D call. The CDR3 spans 13 residues. V lost 6 bases to trimming and J lost 6 bases, with 14 bases between them. The germline gives CDR1 MNHNS, CDR2 SASEGT. This chain's CDR3 is CASRITIEDGYTF. The CDR3 DNA reads TGTGCCAGCAGGATAACAATAGAGGATGGCTACACCTTC.

The chain is built from TRBV11-2 and TRBJ2-1; 8 bases match TRBD2. Per germline, CDR1 SGHAT and CDR2 FQNNGV. The ends lost 1 base at V and 10 bases at J; junction bases unmatched: 9. This CDR3 comprises 15 residues. The CDR3 bases are TGTGCCAGCAGCTTAGTCGCGGGGGGCATCGCAGAGCAGTTCTTC. Translation gives CASSLVAGGIAEQFF.

The chain employs TRBV5-4 and TRBJ1-1; 7 bases are shared with TRBD1. The CDR3 covers 14 residues. Germline-derived CDR1 and CDR2 are SGHNT and YYREEE (reference sequence). The trim removed 0 bases at V and 1 base at J, leaving 0 bases unmatched. CDR3 residues: CASSLAGGNTEAFF. CDR3 bases: TGTGCCAGCAGCTTGGCAGGGGGGAACACTGAAGCTTTCTTT. The variable domain in full, completed from reference TRBV5-4 and TRBJ1-1, reads ETGVTQSPTHLIKTRGQQVTLRCSSQSGHNTVSWYQQALGQGPQFIFQYYREEENGRGNFPPRFSGLQFPNYSSELNVNALELDDSALYLCASSLAGGNTEAFFGQGTRLTVV.

The gene calls are TRBV11-2 and TRBJ2-1; 9 bases are shared with TRBD2. The germline V gene has CDR1 SGHAT and CDR2 FQNNGV. The CDR3 has 17 amino acids. With V trimmed by 6 bases and J by 6 bases, 15 bases remained unmatched. The CDR3 spells CASSRGRGARISNEQFF. CDR3 in DNA: TGTGCCAGCAGTCGCGGGAGGGGGGCCCGGATCTCCAATGAGCAGTTCTTC.

CDR3 amino acids: CASSQGSGGLTNQPQHF. The DNA of the CDR3 is TGCGCCAGCAGCCAAGGATCAGGGGGGCTCACTAATCAGCCCCAGCATTTT. J is TRBJ1-5 and V is TRBV4-1, with 7 bases that match TRBD1. Germline loops: CDR1 MGHRA, CDR2 YSYEKL. Trimming cost V 1 base and J 4 bases; bases outside gene matches: 10. The CDR3 contains 17 residues.

In this sample, this clone turned up once. CDR3 DNA sequence: TGTGCCAGCTCACCACGCGGACAGGGGTTGGGGTCTGAAGCTTTCTTT. It codes for CASSPRGQGLGSEAFF. J is TRBJ1-1 and V is TRBV18, with TRBD1 matching 9 bases. CDR1 and CDR2 (germline): KGHSH, LQKENI. The CDR3 is made up of 16 amino acids. J gave up 6 bases and V 1 base, and 9 bases lay outside the gene matches.

The J gene is TRBJ1-1, the V gene TRBV5-4; TRBD1 might be the D (6 bases). Germline CDR1 and CDR2: SGHNT and YYREEE (reference sequence). The V gene lost 5 bases and the J gene lost 1 base, with 12 bases spanning the gap. This CDR3 is 14 amino acids long. The CDR3 nucleotides read TGTGCCAGCAGGCAGGGGACGGGGAACACTGAAGCTTTCTTT. This gives the protein CASRQGTGNTEAFF. Combining the CDR3 with reference TRBV5-4 and TRBJ1-1 gives the whole variable domain ETGVTQSPTHLIKTRGQQVTLRCSSQSGHNTVSWYQQALGQGPQFIFQYYREEENGRGNFPPRFSGLQFPNYSSELNVNALELDDSALYLCASRQGTGNTEAFFGQGTRLTVV.

The table lists this clone with a count of one. The rearrangement joins TRBV28 to TRBJ2-2; weak D call: TRBD1 (6 bases). The germline CDR1 and CDR2 sequences are MDHEN and SYDVKM. The V gene lost 8 bases and the J gene lost 4 bases, with 8 bases spanning the gap. This CDR3 spans 12 amino acids. The CDR3 sequence: CASLDSTGELFF. CDR3 in DNA: TGTGCCAGCCTGGACAGCACCGGGGAGCTGTTTTTT.